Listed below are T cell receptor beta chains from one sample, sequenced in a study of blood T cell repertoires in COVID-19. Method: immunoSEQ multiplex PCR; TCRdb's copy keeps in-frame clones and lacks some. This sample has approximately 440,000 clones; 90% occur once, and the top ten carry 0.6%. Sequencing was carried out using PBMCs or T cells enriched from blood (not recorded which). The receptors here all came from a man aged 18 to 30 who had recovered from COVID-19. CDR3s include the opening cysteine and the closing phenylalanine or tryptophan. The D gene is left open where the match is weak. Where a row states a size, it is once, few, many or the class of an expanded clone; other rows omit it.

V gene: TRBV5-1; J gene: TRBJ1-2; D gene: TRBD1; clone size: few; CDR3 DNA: TGCGCCAGCAGCTCCGGACAGGGTGAAGGCTACACCTTC; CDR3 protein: CASSSGQGEGYTF
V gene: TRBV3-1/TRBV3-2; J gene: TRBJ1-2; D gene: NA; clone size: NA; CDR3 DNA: TGTGCCAGCAGCCAACTACAGGGCACGGGGGGCTACACCTTC; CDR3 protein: CASSQLQGTGGYTF
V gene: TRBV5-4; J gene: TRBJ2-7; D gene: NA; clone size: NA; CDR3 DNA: TGTGCCAGCAGTTCCGGGACACTCTACGAGCAGTACTTC; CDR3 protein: CASSSGTLYEQYF
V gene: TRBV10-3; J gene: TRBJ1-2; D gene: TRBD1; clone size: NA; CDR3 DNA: TGTGCCATCGGACAGGGTGCGGTCGATGGCTACACCTTC; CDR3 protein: CAIGQGAVDGYTF
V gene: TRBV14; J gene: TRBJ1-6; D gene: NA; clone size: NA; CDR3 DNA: TGTGCCAGCAGCCAAGCACGGCGGGGGGGAAATAATTCACCCCTCCACTTT; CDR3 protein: CASSQARRGGNNSPLHF
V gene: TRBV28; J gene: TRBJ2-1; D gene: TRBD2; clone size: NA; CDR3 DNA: TGTGCCAGCAGTACCGGGACTAGCTTCAATGAGCAGTTCTTC; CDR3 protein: CASSTGTSFNEQFF
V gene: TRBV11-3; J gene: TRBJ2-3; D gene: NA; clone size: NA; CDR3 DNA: TGTGCCAGCAGCGCTAGTTTGGATACGCAGTATTTT; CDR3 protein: CASSASLDTQYF
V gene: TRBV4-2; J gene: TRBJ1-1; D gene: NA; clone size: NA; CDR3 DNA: TGTGCCAGCAGCGTCGGGGAAAGGCATTCTGAAGCTTTCTTT; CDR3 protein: CASSVGERHSEAFF
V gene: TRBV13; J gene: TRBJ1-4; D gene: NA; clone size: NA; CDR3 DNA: TGTGCCAGCAGCTCAAGTGCGGACACCCATAATGAAAAACTGTTTTTT; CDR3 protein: CASSSSADTHNEKLFF
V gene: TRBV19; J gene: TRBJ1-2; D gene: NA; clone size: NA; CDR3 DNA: TGTGCCACCATCCGGGACACCGGCGGTGGCTACACCTTC; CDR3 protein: CATIRDTGGGYTF
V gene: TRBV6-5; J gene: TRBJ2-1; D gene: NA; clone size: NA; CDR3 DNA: TGTGCCAGCAGAGTGGGGGGGGCATACAATGAGCAGTTCTTC; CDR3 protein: CASRVGGAYNEQFF
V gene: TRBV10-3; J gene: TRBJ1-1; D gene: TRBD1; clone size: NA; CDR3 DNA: TGTGCCATCAGTGAAGAGGGGGCGGACACTGAAGCTTTCTTT; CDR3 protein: CAISEEGADTEAFF
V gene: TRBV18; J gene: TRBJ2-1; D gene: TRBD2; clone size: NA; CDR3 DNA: TGTGCCAGCTCACCGGGACTAGAGAATGAGCAGTTCTTC; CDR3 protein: CASSPGLENEQFF
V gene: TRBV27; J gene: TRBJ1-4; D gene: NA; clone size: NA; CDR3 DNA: TGTGCCAGCACGAGGACACCGCATGAAAAACTGTTTTTT; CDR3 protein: CASTRTPHEKLFF
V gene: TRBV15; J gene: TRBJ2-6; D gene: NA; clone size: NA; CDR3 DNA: TGTGCCACCAGCAGAGAATATAGCGAAGCTGGGGCCAACGTCCTGACTTTC; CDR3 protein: CATSREYSEAGANVLTF
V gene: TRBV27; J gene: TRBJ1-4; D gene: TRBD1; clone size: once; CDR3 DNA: TGTGCCAGCAGGCAGGGACAGCGTAATGAAAAACTGTTTTTT; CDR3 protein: CASRQGQRNEKLFF
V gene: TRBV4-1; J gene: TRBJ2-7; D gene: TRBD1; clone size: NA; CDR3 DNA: TGCGCCAGCAGCCAAGCGCTCAGGGGGCGCCTGAACGAGCAGTACTTC; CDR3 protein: CASSQALRGRLNEQYF
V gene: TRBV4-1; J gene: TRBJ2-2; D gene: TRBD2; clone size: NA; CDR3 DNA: TGCGCCAGCAGCCAAGAGTTTTTTGGTAGCGGGATGTCCGGGGAGCTGTTTTTT; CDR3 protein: CASSQEFFGSGMSGELFF
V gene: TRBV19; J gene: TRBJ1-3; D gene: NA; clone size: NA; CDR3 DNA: TGTGCCAGTCGTACAGGGCCCAGAGGAAACACCATATATTTT; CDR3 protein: CASRTGPRGNTIYF
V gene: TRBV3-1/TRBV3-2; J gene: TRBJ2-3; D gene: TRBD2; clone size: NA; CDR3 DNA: TGTGCCAGCAGCCCGGGACTAGCCAGCACAGATACGCAGTATTTT; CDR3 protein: CASSPGLASTDTQYF
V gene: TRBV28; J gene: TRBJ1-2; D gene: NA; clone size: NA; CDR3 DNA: TGTGCCAGCACCGGCCGAATTAAAGGGCAGGGGACTAACTATGGCTACACCTTC; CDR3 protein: CASTGRIKGQGTNYGYTF
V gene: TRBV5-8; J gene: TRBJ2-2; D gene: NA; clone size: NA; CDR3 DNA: TGTGCCAGCAGCTTGGCGGGAGTGTACACCGGGGAGCTGTTTTTT; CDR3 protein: CASSLAGVYTGELFF
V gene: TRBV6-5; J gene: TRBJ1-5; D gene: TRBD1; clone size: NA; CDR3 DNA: TGTGCCAGTACCGGGACAGAAATTAATCAGCCCCAGCATTTT; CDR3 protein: CASTGTEINQPQHF
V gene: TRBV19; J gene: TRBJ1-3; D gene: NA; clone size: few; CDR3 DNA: TGTGCCAGTACCTTAAACAGGGTCTCTGGAAACACCATATATTTT; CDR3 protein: CASTLNRVSGNTIYF
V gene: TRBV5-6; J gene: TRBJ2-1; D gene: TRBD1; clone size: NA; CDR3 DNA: TGTGCCAGCAGCCTAAACAGGGGGAGAACGTACAATGAGCAGTTCTTC; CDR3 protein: CASSLNRGRTYNEQFF
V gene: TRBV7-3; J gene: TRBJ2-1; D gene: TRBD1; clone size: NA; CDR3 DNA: TGTGCCAGCAGCCCTGGACAGGGATCGGACGAGCAGTTCTTC; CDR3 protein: CASSPGQGSDEQFF
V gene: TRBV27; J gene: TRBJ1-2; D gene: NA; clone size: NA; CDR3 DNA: TGTGCCAGCAGTTTATCGGGGTCGGGGGGCTACACCTTC; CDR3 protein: CASSLSGSGGYTF
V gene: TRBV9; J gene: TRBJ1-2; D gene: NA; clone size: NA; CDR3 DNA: TGTGCCAGCAGCGGGGCCGAAGCTCATGGCTACACCTTC; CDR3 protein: CASSGAEAHGYTF
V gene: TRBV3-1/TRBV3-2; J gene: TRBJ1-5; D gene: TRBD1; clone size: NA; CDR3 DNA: TGTGCCAGCAGCCAAACCGGGACAGGGGGACAGCCCCAGCATTTT; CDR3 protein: CASSQTGTGGQPQHF
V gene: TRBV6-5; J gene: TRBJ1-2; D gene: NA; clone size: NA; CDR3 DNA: TGTGCCAGCAGTTACTCGACAGGCGCCTATGGCTACACCTTC; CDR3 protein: CASSYSTGAYGYTF
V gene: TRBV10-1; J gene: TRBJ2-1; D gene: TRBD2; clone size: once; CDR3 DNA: TGCGCCAGCAGTGAGTCGAGCCAAAAGACTAGCGGGGAGAACAATGAGCAGTTCTTC; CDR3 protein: CASSESSQKTSGENNEQFF
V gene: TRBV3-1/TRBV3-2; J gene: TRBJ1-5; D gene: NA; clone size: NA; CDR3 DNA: TGTGCCAGCAGCCTCCTTCCCTCCAGGCAGCCCCAGCATTTT; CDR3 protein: CASSLLPSRQPQHF
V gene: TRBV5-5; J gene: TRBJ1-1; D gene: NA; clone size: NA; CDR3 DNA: TGTGCCAGCAGCTGGACCGGAGTCGGGAGCACTGAAGCTTTCTTT; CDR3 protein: CASSWTGVGSTEAFF
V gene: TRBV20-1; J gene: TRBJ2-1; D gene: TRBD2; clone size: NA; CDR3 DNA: TGCAGTGCTAGTTTGCTAGCGGGACGGTATGAGCAGTTCTTC; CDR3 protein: CSASLLAGRYEQFF
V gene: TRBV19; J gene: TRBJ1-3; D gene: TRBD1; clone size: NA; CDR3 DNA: TGTGCCAGTAGTATGGCAGGGGGTTCTGGAAACACCATATATTTT; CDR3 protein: CASSMAGGSGNTIYF
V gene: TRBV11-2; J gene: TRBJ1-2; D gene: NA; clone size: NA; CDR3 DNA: TGTGCCAGCAGCACTACCTCAGGGCGGGGGAGGCATGGCTACACCTTC; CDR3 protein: CASSTTSGRGRHGYTF
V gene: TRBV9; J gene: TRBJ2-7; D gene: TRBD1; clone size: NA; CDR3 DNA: TGTGCCAGCAGCGTAGACGGGACAGGGTTAAAGGGCGAGCAGTACTTC; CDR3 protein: CASSVDGTGLKGEQYF
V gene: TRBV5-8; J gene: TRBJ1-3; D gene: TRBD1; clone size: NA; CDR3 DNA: TGTGCCAGCAGACCGGACAGGGATGGAAACACCATATATTTT; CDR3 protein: CASRPDRDGNTIYF
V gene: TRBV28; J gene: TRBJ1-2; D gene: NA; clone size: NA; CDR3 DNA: TGTGCCAGCAGCTTCGGACTGCTGAACTATGGCTACACCTTC; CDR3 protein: CASSFGLLNYGYTF
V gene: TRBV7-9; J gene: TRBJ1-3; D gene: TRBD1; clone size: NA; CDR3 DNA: TGTGCCAGCAGCACAGGGGACTCTGGAAACACCATATATTTT; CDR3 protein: CASSTGDSGNTIYF
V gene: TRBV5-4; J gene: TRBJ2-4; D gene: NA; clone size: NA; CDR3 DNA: TGTGCCAGCAGCCGGGGACAATGGACCAAAAACATTCAGTACTTC; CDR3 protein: CASSRGQWTKNIQYF
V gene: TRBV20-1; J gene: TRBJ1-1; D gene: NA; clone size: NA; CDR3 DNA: TGCAGTGCTACGATCTCGACTGGAGCTTTCTTT; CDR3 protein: CSATISTGAFF
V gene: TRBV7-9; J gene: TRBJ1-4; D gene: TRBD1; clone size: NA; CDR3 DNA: TGTGCCAGCAGCACCTCCGGGACAGGGGCTGAAAAACTGTTTTTT; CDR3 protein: CASSTSGTGAEKLFF
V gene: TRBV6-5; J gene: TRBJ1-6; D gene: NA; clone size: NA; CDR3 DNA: TGTGCCAGCAGCCGACGGACAGCCAGTAATTCACCCCTCCACTTT; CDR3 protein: CASSRRTASNSPLHF
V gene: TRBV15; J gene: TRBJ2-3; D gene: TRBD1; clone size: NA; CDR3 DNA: TGTGCCACCAGCATCCGGGACAGGGAGAGTGCCTTTACGCAGTATTTT; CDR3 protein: CATSIRDRESAFTQYF
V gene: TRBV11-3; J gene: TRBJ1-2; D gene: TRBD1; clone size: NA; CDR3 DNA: TGTGCCAGCAGCTATGACAGGGCTGGCTACACCTTC; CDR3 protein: CASSYDRAGYTF
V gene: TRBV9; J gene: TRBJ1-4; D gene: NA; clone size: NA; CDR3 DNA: TGTGCCAGCAGCGTCGGTAATACCGGGGAAAAACTGTTTTTT; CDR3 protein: CASSVGNTGEKLFF
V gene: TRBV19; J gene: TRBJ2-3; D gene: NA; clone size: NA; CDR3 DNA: TGTGCCAGTAGTATTGGTGGTAGTACAGATACGCAGTATTTT; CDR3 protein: CASSIGGSTDTQYF
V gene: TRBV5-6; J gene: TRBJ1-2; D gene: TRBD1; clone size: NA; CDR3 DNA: TGTGCCAGCAGCGCACGGGACAGGAACACCTTC; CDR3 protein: CASSARDRNTF
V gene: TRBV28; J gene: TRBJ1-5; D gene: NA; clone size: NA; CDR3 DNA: TGTGCCAGCAGTCGGGGAGGAAGGGACAGCAATCAGCCCCAGCATTTT; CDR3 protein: CASSRGGRDSNQPQHF
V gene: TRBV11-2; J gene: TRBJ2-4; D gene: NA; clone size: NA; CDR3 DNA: TGTGCCAGCAGCTCTCCGGTTTTGGACATTCAGTACTTC; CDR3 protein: CASSSPVLDIQYF